The source of this T cell receptor (beta chain) is a study of T-cell memory formation after mild COVID-19. TCRdb reprocessed the 5' RACE reads via MiXCR and lists one record per CDR3 protein. Of fewer than 700,000 distinct CDR3 sequences listed, 20% to 25% were seen once; the top ten hold roughly 9.1%. Points from the study as a whole: Memory from before infection featured some responding clones, which suggests cross-reactive memory joined.

This clonotype came up many times. Its antigen remains unknown. V lost 6 bases and J 4 bases, leaving 15 bases between the germline ends. Germline V CDR1 and CDR2: DFQATT, SNEGSKA (reference sequence). There are 13 residues in the CDR3. The J gene is TRBJ2-5, the V gene TRBV20-1, with TRBD2 as a possible D gene (5 bases). This clonotype was obtained from an adult woman who had mild COVID-19 (a few samples of this study predate the infection). Cell type and time point are not known. Sequencing was performed on PBMCs or a T cell subset sorted from them (not recorded which). In DNA form, the CDR3 reads TGCAGTGCGCCTTACCCAGCGGCAGAGACCCAGTACTTC. Translation gives CSAPYPAAETQYF.